This T cell receptor (beta chain) was sequenced for a study of blood T cell repertoires in COVID-19. For the study at large: Sites across the United States, Italy and Spain contributed samples from acute and convalescent COVID-19. The analysed material was cDNA or gDNA that came from T cells, B-cell-depleted T cells, or PBMCs.

As originally analysed: Nucleated cell number was recorded as an estimate derived from reference gene primer amplification. Produced via immunoSEQ multiplex PCR; TCRdb's table is partial and in-frame only. The DNA gave D and trimming, while V, J and clone size come from that table. Of approximately 100,000 clones in the sample, 75% to 90% are singletons; the top ten hold about 7%. CDR1 is LNHDA, CDR2 SQIVND, per germline (reference sequence). The CDR3 consists of 14 residues. Germline trimming cut 6 bases from V and 0 bases from J; bases unmatched to any gene: 2. This rearrangement joins TRBV19 to TRBJ1-3; the match to TRBD1 covers 7 bases. The sequence came from a woman aged 50 to 60 with acute or convalescent COVID-19. Sequencing input: peripheral blood. CDR3 coding DNA: TGTGCCAGTAGGGGACAGTTCTCTGGAAACACCATATATTTT. Its translation: CASRGQFSGNTIYF.